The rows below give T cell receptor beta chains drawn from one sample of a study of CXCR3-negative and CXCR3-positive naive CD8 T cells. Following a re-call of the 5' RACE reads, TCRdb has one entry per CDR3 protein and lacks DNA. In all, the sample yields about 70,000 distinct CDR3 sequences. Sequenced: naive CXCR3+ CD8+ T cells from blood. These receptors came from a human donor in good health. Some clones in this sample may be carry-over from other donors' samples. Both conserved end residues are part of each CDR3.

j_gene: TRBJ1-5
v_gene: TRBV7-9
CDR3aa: CASSSGQGGNSNQPQHF

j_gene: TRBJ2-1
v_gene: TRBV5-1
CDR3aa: CASAQGDEQFF

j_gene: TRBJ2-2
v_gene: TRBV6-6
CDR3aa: CASSFDLGTDLNTGELFF

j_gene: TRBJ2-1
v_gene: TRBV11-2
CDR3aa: CASSEIREGGVYNEQFF

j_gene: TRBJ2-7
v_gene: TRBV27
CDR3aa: CASSLDLGEQYF

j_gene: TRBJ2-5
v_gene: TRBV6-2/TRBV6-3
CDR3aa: CASHPDYQETQYF

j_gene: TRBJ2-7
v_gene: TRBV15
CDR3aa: CATSGEGLFYEQYF

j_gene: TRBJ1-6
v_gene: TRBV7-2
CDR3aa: CASSLGGGYSPLHF

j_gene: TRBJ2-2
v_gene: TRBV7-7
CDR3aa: CASSYAWDGELFF

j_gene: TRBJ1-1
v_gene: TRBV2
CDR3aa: CASSEGPGTPNTEAFF

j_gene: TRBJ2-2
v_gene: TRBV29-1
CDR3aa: CSVPGQGSGELFF

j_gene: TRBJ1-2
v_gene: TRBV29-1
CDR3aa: CSVEDPGGSNSVGYGYTF

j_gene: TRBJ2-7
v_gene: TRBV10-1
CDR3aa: CASSSLAGGSSYEQYF

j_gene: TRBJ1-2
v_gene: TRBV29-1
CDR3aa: CSVEFATGEGYTF